The rows below give T cell receptor beta chains drawn from one sample of a study of blood T cell repertoires in COVID-19. Sequenced by immunoSEQ multiplex PCR; TCRdb stores in-frame clones only, minus some. The sample includes about 250,000 clones, approximately 90% seen only once; the top ten take around 2.6%. Sequencing input: PBMCs or T cells enriched from blood (not recorded which). The receptors come from a woman in her 30s with acute COVID-19. CDR3s include the opening cysteine and the closing phenylalanine or tryptophan. A D gene is named only where the DNA matches it firmly. Clone size is not always given. Where it is, it says once, few, many or a class for expanded clones.

D gene	V gene	clone size	J gene	CDR3 DNA	CDR3 protein
TRBD1	TRBV5-4	once	TRBJ2-1	TGTGCCAGCAGCTTTAGCCCGGACAGGGGGGTCGGTGAGCAGTTCTTC	CASSFSPDRGVGEQFF
.	TRBV9	few	TRBJ2-5	TGTGCCAGCAGCTCACCCCGTGGGAGTCCAGAGACCCAGTACTTC	CASSSPRGSPETQYF
.	TRBV3-1/TRBV3-2	.	TRBJ1-1	TGTGCCAGCAGCCAAGATCTTGGGGGGGAAGACAACACTGAAGCTTTCTTT	CASSQDLGGEDNTEAFF
.	TRBV6-2/TRBV6-3	.	TRBJ1-5	TGTGCCAGCAGTTACTCGAGACTCCTGGTTGTGCCCCAGCATTTT	CASSYSRLLVVPQHF
.	TRBV7-2	.	TRBJ1-3	TGTGCCAGCAGCTTAGGTGCGGTTAGCACCATATATTTT	CASSLGAVSTIYF
.	TRBV30	.	TRBJ2-7	TGTGCCTGGGCCGGGACACCCTCCTACGAGCAGTACTTC	CAWAGTPSYEQYF
.	TRBV30	.	TRBJ1-3	TGTGCCTGGAGTGTACAGCTCGGATCTGGAAACACCATATATTTT	CAWSVQLGSGNTIYF
TRBD1	TRBV4-1	few	TRBJ2-1	TGCGCCAGCGCGAAGGGGGCTCGGAATGAGCAGTTCTTC	CASAKGARNEQFF
TRBD1	TRBV24-1	.	TRBJ2-5	TGTGCCACCAGTGATGCCGGACAGGAACGGGAGACCCAGTACTTC	CATSDAGQERETQYF
.	TRBV12-3/TRBV12-4	.	TRBJ1-2	TGTGCCAGCAGTTCCTTAACTAACTATGGCTACACCTTC	CASSSLTNYGYTF
.	TRBV13	.	TRBJ2-7	TGTGCCAGCAGCTTAGGAGCAGGGTTCTACGAGCAGTACTTC	CASSLGAGFYEQYF
.	TRBV29-1	.	TRBJ1-4	TGCAGCGTTCAAGGGACTTTAGAGGAAAAACTGTTTTTT	CSVQGTLEEKLFF
TRBD2	TRBV3-1/TRBV3-2	.	TRBJ2-1	TGTGCCAGCAGCCAACTAGCGGGGTCCCACATTGAGCAGTTCTTC	CASSQLAGSHIEQFF
TRBD2	TRBV7-6	.	TRBJ2-2	TGTGCCAGCAGCTCCCTACTAGCGGGGGGGCCCCCCACCGGGGAGCTGTTTTTT	CASSSLLAGGPPTGELFF
.	TRBV7-2	.	TRBJ2-1	TGTGCCAGCAGCTTATCCCAGGTGGACTTTAATGAGCAGTTCTTC	CASSLSQVDFNEQFF
TRBD1	TRBV7-9	.	TRBJ1-1	TGTGCCAGCAGCTTAAAAGGGACAGTGACCCCTGAAGCTTTCTTT	CASSLKGTVTPEAFF
.	TRBV6-1	.	TRBJ1-5	TGTGCCAGCAGTGAAGACAGCAGACAGCCCCAGCATTTT	CASSEDSRQPQHF
.	TRBV6-5	.	TRBJ2-5	TGTGCCAGCAGTTACTTAGGGGTCGGGGAGACCCAGTACTTC	CASSYLGVGETQYF
.	TRBV27	few	TRBJ1-4	TGTGCCAGCAGTAGGGGGGGGTCAACTAATGAAAAACTGTTTTTT	CASSRGGSTNEKLFF
.	TRBV4-3	.	TRBJ2-3	TGCGCCAGCAGCCAAGCCAGGGCAGATACGCAGTATTTT	CASSQARADTQYF
TRBD1	TRBV3-1/TRBV3-2	.	TRBJ2-3	TGTGCCAGCAGCCAAGATCCGACAGGGGTGACAGATACGCAGTATTTT	CASSQDPTGVTDTQYF
TRBD1	TRBV19	.	TRBJ1-5	TGTGCCAGTAGTATAGATGGCAGGGGGGCTTATAGCAATCAGCCCCAGCATTTT	CASSIDGRGAYSNQPQHF
.	TRBV5-1	.	TRBJ2-7	TGCGCCAGCAGCTTGGTCAGTCACCACGAGCAGTACTTC	CASSLVSHHEQYF
.	TRBV19	.	TRBJ1-1	TGTGCCAGTAGTAGGCGGGGCCCAACGAACACTGAAGCTTTCTTT	CASSRRGPTNTEAFF
TRBD1	TRBV28	.	TRBJ1-5	TGTGCCAGCACCCTGGAGGGGGCGCGTCAGCCCCAGCATTTT	CASTLEGARQPQHF
.	TRBV5-1	.	TRBJ1-2	TGCGCCAGCAGCTTGACAGCTAACTATGGCTACACCTTC	CASSLTANYGYTF
.	TRBV7-2	once	TRBJ2-7	TGTGCCAGCAGCTTAGTTTCTAAAAACAGTTTCTACGAGCAGTACTTC	CASSLVSKNSFYEQYF
TRBD1	TRBV5-4	.	TRBJ2-7	TGTGCCAGCAGCCCAACCCCGGACAGGTTCTACGAGCAGTACTTC	CASSPTPDRFYEQYF
TRBD1	TRBV5-6	.	TRBJ1-4	TGTGCCAGCAGCTTGGATTCAGGGGGCCACGAAAAACTGTTTTTT	CASSLDSGGHEKLFF
TRBD1	TRBV5-1	few	TRBJ2-1	TGCGCCAGCAGCTCTAACACAGGGGCTGGAGGCAATGAGCAGTTCTTC	CASSSNTGAGGNEQFF
TRBD2	TRBV2	.	TRBJ2-5	TGTGCCAGCAGTCTAGCGGGGGGCTGGGAGACCCAGTACTTC	CASSLAGGWETQYF
.	TRBV3-1/TRBV3-2	.	TRBJ2-7	TGTGCCAGCAGCCAAATACAGGGAAACCCCTACGAGCAGTACTTC	CASSQIQGNPYEQYF
TRBD1	TRBV5-1	.	TRBJ1-4	TGCGCCAGCAGCTTGGCCCCGGGACAGACAAATGAAAAACTGTTTTTT	CASSLAPGQTNEKLFF
.	TRBV6-2/TRBV6-3	.	TRBJ1-1	TGTGCCAGCAGTTACGCGTGGGCGCGCACTGAAGCTTTCTTT	CASSYAWARTEAFF
.	TRBV2	.	TRBJ1-5	TGTGCCAGCAGCCAACCCAAGGGAGGCGGTAGCAATCAGCCCCAGCATTTT	CASSQPKGGGSNQPQHF
.	TRBV27	.	TRBJ1-1	TGTGCCAGCAGTTACAGGTCCCTAGGGGCTGAAGCTTTCTTT	CASSYRSLGAEAFF
.	TRBV14	few	TRBJ1-2	TGTGCCAGCAGCCAAGCTGGACAGAGCTATGGCTACACCTTC	CASSQAGQSYGYTF
.	TRBV25-1	.	TRBJ1-2	TGTGCCAGCAGTGAAAAAGGACAGTTACATGGCTACACCTTC	CASSEKGQLHGYTF
TRBD1	TRBV7-9	.	TRBJ1-4	TGTGCCAGCAGCTTCTCGGGACAGGGTAACGAAAAACTGTTTTTT	CASSFSGQGNEKLFF
.	TRBV11-2	once	TRBJ1-3	TGTGCCAGCAGCTCCGGTGGAAACACCATATATTTT	CASSSGGNTIYF
TRBD1	TRBV7-2	few	TRBJ1-5	TGTGCCAGCAGGACGACAGGGGGAAATCAGCCCCAGCATTTT	CASRTTGGNQPQHF
.	TRBV24-1	.	TRBJ2-1	TGTGCCACCAGTGCTCCGGCTAGACCGGGGGAGCAGTTCTTC	CATSAPARPGEQFF
.	TRBV28	once	TRBJ1-3	TGTGCCAGCAGTTTGTCCGCGGAAAACACCATATATTTT	CASSLSAENTIYF
.	TRBV7-9	.	TRBJ1-2	TGTGCCAGCAGCTTAGGGTACTCTAACTATGGCTACACCTTC	CASSLGYSNYGYTF